Sequencing of this T cell receptor beta chain was carried out in a study of shared clonotypes between healthy human individuals. Partitioning of CD4+ cells yielded a CD45RA+ naive subset and a CD45RA-negative memory subset. V was clipped by 3 bases and J by 4 bases; unmatched bases: 10. This CDR3 has 19 amino acids. Looked up from germline, CDR1 is WNHNN and CDR2 is SYGVQD (reference sequence). The repertoire was sequenced with immunoSEQ multiplex PCR; TCRdb's copy has only in-frame clones and lacks some. The data show roughly 2.5 million clones, 85% to 95% seen once. The genes are TRBV10-1 and TRBJ2-3, with 16 bases fitting TRBD2. The sample comprised naive CD4+ T cells sorted from blood. Subset here: CD45RA+ positively selected. The receptor's source is a man younger than 35 in good health. In DNA form, the CDR3 reads TGCGCCAGCAGTGACCCCCCGGGACTAGCGGGGGGGCTGGCAGATACGCAGTATTTT. It codes for CASSDPPGLAGGLADTQYF.